The 17 T cell receptor beta chains reported below all come from one sample, sequenced in a study of T cell repertoires in cytomegalovirus infection. TCRdb re-analysed the reads in MiXCR, keeping a single row per CDR3 protein. The sample holds fewer than 550,000 distinct CDR3 sequences, about 15% seen once. Sequenced input: CD8+ T cells from PBMCs. All receptors come from a human donor in good health (CMV status not recorded). Some clones in this sample may be carry-over from other donors' samples.

This clonotype was picked up a small number of times. This chain joins TRBV20-1 and TRBJ2-1, with TRBD2 as a possible D gene (5 bases). Germline assignment: CDR1 DFQATT and CDR2 SNEGSKA (reference sequence). With 0 bases removed from V and 5 bases from J, the gap between germline ends came to 17 bases. This CDR3 has 16 amino acids. DNA for the CDR3: TGCAGTGCTAGAGACCCACTTAGGACTGTAAACAATGAGCAGTTCTTC. Translating gives CSARDPLRTVNNEQFF.

This chain links TRBV9 with TRBJ1-1, with TRBD1 matching over 8 bases. J gave up 1 base and V 1 base, and 3 bases lay outside the gene matches. This CDR3 comprises 15 residues. The germline gives CDR1 SGDLS, CDR2 YYNGEE. CDR3 sequence: CASSVTDRGNTEAFF. The CDR3 region has the DNA TGTGCCAGCAGCGTAACTGACAGGGGGAACACTGAAGCTTTCTTT.

Comment on this clonotype: One end of the junction is discordant with germline, which a read error may explain. The chain joins TRBV28 to TRBJ2-3, with 7 bases lining up with TRBD2. This CDR3 spans 15 amino acids. Germline V lookup: CDR1 MDHEN, CDR2 SYDVKM. The DNA of the CDR3 is TGTGCCGGCAGTTTTGGAGGGAGGGCCCCAGATACGCAGTATTTT. This codes for CAGSFGGRAPDTQYF.

This clonotype turned up a few times. The chain has TRBV2 and TRBJ2-1, with TRBD2 as a possible D gene (5 bases). V lost 4 bases and J lost 11, with 15 bases in between. Per germline, CDR1 SNHLY and CDR2 FYNNEI. The CDR3 loop spans 13 amino acids. The CDR3 here is CASSAWELGQQFF. DNA for the CDR3: TGTGCCAGCAGTGCCTGGGAGTTAGGGCAGCAGTTCTTC.

This clonotype was seen many times. The rearrangement links TRBV6-2 or TRBV6-3 to TRBJ2-2, with 8 bases aligning to TRBD1. With 8 bases clipped from V and 3 bases from J, the junction kept 5 bases outside the gene matches. Germline V gene lookup returns CDR1 MNHEY and CDR2 SVGEGT. The CDR3 runs to 14 residues. The CDR3 is CASSQGDHTGELFF. The CDR3 DNA reads as TGTGCCAGCTCACAGGGGGACCACACCGGGGAGCTGTTTTTT.

V gene TRBV28 combines with J gene TRBJ1-5; a possible D gene is TRBD1 (5 bases). V was pared by 4 bases and J by 3 bases, with 10 bases between. This CDR3 has 14 amino acids. CDR1 MDHEN and CDR2 SYDVKM come from the germline V gene. CDR3: CASSSGRVNQPQHF. In DNA, the CDR3 is TGTGCCAGCAGTTCGGGACGGGTCAATCAGCCCCAGCATTTT.

Ten or more counts support this clonotype. CDR3 in DNA: TGTGCCAGCAGCCAAGATTGGATCCAAGAGACCCAGTACTTC. It translates to CASSQDWIQETQYF. The chain couples TRBV14 to TRBJ2-5; D call uncertain. V was clipped by 0 bases and J by 1 base, with 6 bases between them. CDR3 length: 14 residues. Germline values: CDR1 SGHDN, CDR2 FVKESK.

This clonotype turned up a few times. The chain uses TRBV2 and TRBJ2-3; perhaps TRBD1 as D (7 bases). Per the germline V gene, CDR1 is SNHLY and CDR2 is FYNNEI. Trimming took 4 bases from V and 0 from J, leaving 14 bases between them. CDR3 size: 16 residues. The CDR3 DNA reads TGTGCCAGCAGTGGATTGCGGGACAGTAGCACAGATACGCAGTATTTT. This sequence encodes CASSGLRDSSTDTQYF.

This clonotype came up a few times. A read error is possible here, since a much larger clone lies one base away. The chain employs TRBV11-2 and TRBJ2-3; unclear D gene. V gave up 6 bases and J gave up 2 bases, with 3 bases separating them. The CDR3 runs 11 residues. Germline assignment: CDR1 SGHAT and CDR2 FQNNGV. CDR3 region: CASRITDTQYF. The CDR3 DNA reads TGTGCCAGCAGGATCACAGATACGCAGTATTTT. Full variable domain (missing parts from reference TRBV11-2 and TRBJ2-3): EAGVAQSPRYKIIEKRQSVAFWCNPISGHATLYWYQQILGQGPKLLIQFQNNGVVDDSQLPKDRFSAERLKGVDSTLKIQPAKLEDSAVYLCASRITDTQYFGPGTRLTVL.

This clonotype occurred many times. The V gene is TRBV5-6, the J gene TRBJ2-7; TRBD1 is a possible D gene (6 bases). V lost 4 bases to trimming and J lost 3 bases, with 11 bases between them. This CDR3 is built from 13 residues. CDR1 is SGHDT and CDR2 is YYEEEE in the germline V gene. Here the CDR3 reads CASSDGQSYEQYF. In DNA, the CDR3 is TGTGCCAGCAGCGACGGACAGAGCTACGAGCAGTACTTC.

This chain links TRBV5-4 with TRBJ2-2; weak D call: TRBD1 (5 bases). Germline V gene sequence: CDR1 SGHNT, CDR2 YYREEE (reference sequence). The CDR3 spans 14 residues. The ends were cut back, 4 bases at V and 5 bases at J, with 12 bases in the middle. The CDR3 is CASSLNRRTGELFF. As DNA, the CDR3 is TGTGCCAGCAGCCTTAACAGGCGAACCGGGGAGCTGTTTTTT.

V gene TRBV6-4 combines with J gene TRBJ2-1, with TRBD1 matching over 9 bases. The CDR3 contains 12 residues. Germline trimming cut 6 bases from V and 10 bases from J; bases unmatched to any gene: 4. Germline V CDR1 and CDR2: MRHNA, SNTAGT. CDR3 sequence: CASRTTGGEQFF. In DNA, the CDR3 is TGTGCCAGCAGAACGACAGGGGGAGAGCAGTTCTTC.

This clonotype was observed many times. The V call is TRBV6-5, the J call TRBJ2-7; possibly TRBD1 for D (6 bases). CDR1 and CDR2 (germline): MNHEY, SVGAGI. The CDR3 extends over 15 amino acids. The V gene lost 0 bases and the J gene lost 3 bases, with 12 bases spanning the gap. This chain's CDR3 is CASSYSVQQGYEQYF. CDR3 bases: TGTGCCAGCAGTTACTCAGTCCAACAGGGCTACGAGCAGTACTTC.

V usage is TRBV27 and J usage is TRBJ2-3; the match to TRBD2 covers 7 bases. Losses at the gene ends were 5 bases for V and 6 bases for J; bases not matched to a gene: 8. CDR3 length: 14 residues. CDR1 is MNHEY, CDR2 SMNVEV, per germline (reference sequence). The CDR3 region has the DNA TGTGCCAGCAGTACTCGGGGGAGGGGCGATACGCAGTATTTT. Translated, it gives CASSTRGRGDTQYF.

This clonotype was picked up many times. One end of the junction is discordant with germline, which a read error may explain. The J gene is TRBJ1-5, the V gene TRBV7-9; 8 bases align to TRBD1. The CDR3 length is 13 residues. Germline V gene data show CDR1 as SEHNR and CDR2 as FQNEAQ (reference sequence). The CDR3, as DNA: TGTGCCAGCAGGTTAGGACAGGGCCAGCCCCAGCATTTT. Its translation is CASRLGQGQPQHF.

This clonotype occurred many times. This chain joins TRBV7-2 and TRBJ1-1; D unclear. CDR1 and CDR2 (germline): SGHTA, FQGNSA. V shed 1 base and J shed 6 bases, with 6 bases lying between them. The CDR3 totals 12 residues. CDR3 region: CASSLGDSEAFF. CDR3 DNA: TGTGCCAGCAGCTTAGGGGATTCTGAAGCTTTCTTT.

In its sample, this clonotype was seen many times. J is TRBJ2-1 and V is TRBV28; TRBD2 matches 11 bases. Germline CDR1 reads MDHEN; CDR2 reads SYDVKM. The CDR3 spans 14 residues. V trimming: 5 bases; J trimming: 7 bases; junction bases outside the gene matches: 4. CDR3 residues: CASSVTSGINEQFF. CDR3 DNA: TGTGCCAGCAGTGTGACTAGCGGGATAAATGAGCAGTTCTTC.